This entry lists 6 T cell receptor beta chains sequenced from one sample in a study of beta chain features in type 1 diabetes. Study results and caveats: Type 1 diabetes patients had TCRB CDR3s that were shorter (moderately but significantly so) in all four CD4+ subsets.

The authors reverse transcribed all of the isolated RNA, so sequencing captured expressed TCRB transcripts. Assay used: immunoSEQ multiplex PCR; TCRdb lists only in-frame clones, some missing. The sample lists a few hundred thousand clones; more than 11% were seen once. These receptors have no identified antigens. Material: naive CD4+ T cells from blood. These TCRs come from a man younger than 40 with type 1 diabetes.

The gene calls are TRBV18 and TRBJ2-3, with 8 bases matching TRBD2. CDR1 is KGHSH, CDR2 LQKENI, per germline. The trim removed 3 bases at V and 1 base at J, leaving 3 bases unmatched. The length of the CDR3 is 15 residues. CDR3 region: CASSPLAGRTDTQYF. The CDR3 coding sequence is TGTGCCAGCTCACCGCTAGCGGGCCGCACAGATACGCAGTATTTT.

The chain combines TRBV27 with TRBJ2-5; possible D gene TRBD1, 5 bases. The V and J ends lost 2 bases and 5 bases respectively, with 6 bases between them. The germline V gene has CDR1 MNHEY and CDR2 SMNVEV (reference sequence). This CDR3 region has 12 residues. The CDR3: CASSLPGETQYF. In DNA form, the CDR3 reads TGTGCCAGCAGTTTACCAGGGGAGACCCAGTACTTC.

The rearrangement links TRBV14 to TRBJ2-1; TRBD2 aligns across 13 bases. The junction had 6 bases not matched to a gene; V was cut back by 4 bases and J by 0 bases. The CDR3 is made up of 18 amino acids. Looked up from germline, CDR1 is SGHDN and CDR2 is FVKESK. The CDR3 sequence is CASSPGLAGLSSYNEQFF. CDR3 in DNA: TGTGCCAGCAGCCCGGGACTAGCGGGACTGAGCTCCTACAATGAGCAGTTCTTC. The complete variable domain, with remaining parts taken from reference TRBV14 and TRBJ2-1, reads EAGVTQFPSHSVIEKGQTVTLRCDPISGHDNLYWYRRVMGKEIKFLLHFVKESKQDESGMPNNRFLAERTGGTYSTLKVQPAELEDSGVYFCASSPGLAGLSSYNEQFFGPGTRLTVL.

This clone was observed a few times. This chain links TRBV10-3 with TRBJ2-1, with D possibly matching TRBD2 (7 bases). Germline CDR1 ENHRY, CDR2 SYGVKD. The CDR3 spans 15 residues. V was shortened by 6 bases and J by 5 bases, with 17 bases between the two germline ends. The CDR3 nucleotides read TGTGCCATCAGGATGGCGGGGGCGCCTAACAATGAGCAGTTCTTC. This codes for CAIRMAGAPNNEQFF.

This clone was seen a handful of times. The chain joins TRBV7-2 to TRBJ1-2; the D gene is possibly TRBD1 (5 bases). Trimming took off 1 base at V and 4 bases at J, with 10 bases between the two ends. The germline V gene encodes CDR1 SGHTA and CDR2 FQGNSA. The CDR3 runs to 14 residues. As DNA, the CDR3 is TGTGCCAGCAGCTTAGGGGGGGAGTTCTATGGCTACACCTTC. Its translation: CASSLGGEFYGYTF.

In its sample, this clone was seen a few times. This sequence joins TRBV11-2 and TRBJ1-2; 7 nucleotides line up with TRBD1. This CDR3 contains 14 residues. CDR1 is SGHAT and CDR2 is FQNNGV in the germline V gene. V trimming: 1 base; J trimming: 3 bases; junction bases outside the gene matches: 2. The CDR3 is CASSLGDRYYGYTF. In DNA, the CDR3 is TGTGCCAGCAGCTTAGGGGACAGATACTATGGCTACACCTTC.